This is a list of T cell receptor beta chains from one sample in a study of cytomegalovirus exposure and HLA in healthy donors. The data were produced by immunoSEQ multiplex PCR, yet TCRdb's version contains in-frame clones alone and is incomplete. This table has 100,000 to 150,000 clones, less than 90% appearing once. The source material was PBMCs. The receptors here all came from a man aged 18 to 30 in good health and CMV-seropositive. Both conserved end residues are part of each CDR3. D genes are given only for firm matches. Some rows mark clone size as missing; the rest say once, few, many or name a class of expanded clone.

J gene: TRBJ1-6
CDR3 length: 14
clone size: NA
V gene: TRBV5-5
D gene: NA
CDR3 DNA: TGTGCCAGCAGTCTGGACAGCGATAATTCACCCCTCCACTTT
CDR3 protein: CASSLDSDNSPLHF

J gene: TRBJ2-7
CDR3 length: 14
clone size: NA
V gene: TRBV5-1
D gene: TRBD2
CDR3 DNA: TGCGCCAGCAGCTCCAGTGCGGCGGGGGGCGAGCAGTACTTC
CDR3 protein: CASSSSAAGGEQYF

J gene: TRBJ2-1
CDR3 length: 14
clone size: NA
V gene: TRBV30
D gene: TRBD2
CDR3 DNA: TGTGCCTGGAAAAGGGGGACTAGCGGGGGTGAGCAGTTCTTC
CDR3 protein: CAWKRGTSGGEQFF

J gene: TRBJ1-2
CDR3 length: 16
clone size: NA
V gene: TRBV7-9
D gene: NA
CDR3 DNA: TGTGCCAGCAGCTTAGCGCAACAGACCAGGGGCTATGGCTACACCTTC
CDR3 protein: CASSLAQQTRGYGYTF

J gene: TRBJ1-2
CDR3 length: 14
clone size: NA
V gene: TRBV2
D gene: TRBD1
CDR3 DNA: TGTGCCAGCAGTGAAGGGACAGGGTATTCAGGCTACACCTTC
CDR3 protein: CASSEGTGYSGYTF

J gene: TRBJ1-5
CDR3 length: 16
clone size: few
V gene: TRBV5-6
D gene: NA
CDR3 DNA: TGTGCCAGCAGCTTGGGTAGGGGAGGGAGCAATCAGCCCCAGCATTTT
CDR3 protein: CASSLGRGGSNQPQHF

J gene: TRBJ2-6
CDR3 length: 11
clone size: NA
V gene: TRBV6-5
D gene: TRBD1
CDR3 DNA: TGTGCGACAGGGGGGGCCAACGTCCTGACTTTC
CDR3 protein: CATGGANVLTF

J gene: TRBJ2-3
CDR3 length: 16
clone size: NA
V gene: TRBV10-3
D gene: NA
CDR3 DNA: TGTGCCATCAGTGACGACCGCGGGGGCCCCACAGATACGCAGTATTTT
CDR3 protein: CAISDDRGGPTDTQYF

J gene: TRBJ1-1
CDR3 length: 14
clone size: NA
V gene: TRBV13
D gene: NA
CDR3 DNA: TGTGCCAGCAGCTTACGGGGAACAAACACTGAAGCTTTCTTT
CDR3 protein: CASSLRGTNTEAFF

J gene: TRBJ1-1
CDR3 length: 15
clone size: NA
V gene: TRBV11-2
D gene: NA
CDR3 DNA: TGTGCCAGCAGCTTAGCTCGCATTAGAGGGACTGAAGCTTTCTTT
CDR3 protein: CASSLARIRGTEAFF

J gene: TRBJ1-1
CDR3 length: 12
clone size: NA
V gene: TRBV5-1
D gene: NA
CDR3 DNA: TGCGCCAGCAGCTTAGCGAACACTGAAGCTTTCTTT
CDR3 protein: CASSLANTEAFF

J gene: TRBJ1-2
CDR3 length: 15
clone size: NA
V gene: TRBV19
D gene: NA
CDR3 DNA: TGTGCCAGTAGTATGTACCAGGGCTCATCCTATGGCTACACCTTC
CDR3 protein: CASSMYQGSSYGYTF

J gene: TRBJ2-7
CDR3 length: 13
clone size: NA
V gene: TRBV6-1
D gene: NA
CDR3 DNA: TGTGCCAGCAACCCTCAGGGGTCCCTCGAGCAGTACTTC
CDR3 protein: CASNPQGSLEQYF

J gene: TRBJ1-2
CDR3 length: 14
clone size: NA
V gene: TRBV7-9
D gene: NA
CDR3 DNA: TGTGCCAGCAGCCAGCCCGGGGAGCCCTATGGCTACACCTTC
CDR3 protein: CASSQPGEPYGYTF

J gene: TRBJ1-1
CDR3 length: 17
clone size: NA
V gene: TRBV5-1
D gene: TRBD1
CDR3 DNA: TGCGCCAGCAGCTGGGGACAGGCCATCTCCATGAACACTGAAGCTTTCTTT
CDR3 protein: CASSWGQAISMNTEAFF

J gene: TRBJ1-5
CDR3 length: 16
clone size: NA
V gene: TRBV5-8
D gene: NA
CDR3 DNA: TGTGCCAGCAGCTTGGACTCTGGGGCACGCAATCAGCCCCAGCATTTT
CDR3 protein: CASSLDSGARNQPQHF

J gene: TRBJ1-1
CDR3 length: 13
clone size: NA
V gene: TRBV5-6
D gene: TRBD1
CDR3 DNA: TGTGCCAGCAGCTTCCAGGGGGGAACTGAAGCTTTCTTT
CDR3 protein: CASSFQGGTEAFF

J gene: TRBJ1-1
CDR3 length: 12
clone size: NA
V gene: TRBV6-1
D gene: NA
CDR3 DNA: TGTGCCAGCACCTGGAGGGACACTGAAGCTTTCTTT
CDR3 protein: CASTWRDTEAFF

J gene: TRBJ1-2
CDR3 length: 10
clone size: NA
V gene: TRBV28
D gene: NA
CDR3 DNA: TGTGCCAGCGGGAGCTATGGCTACACCTTC
CDR3 protein: CASGSYGYTF

J gene: TRBJ2-2
CDR3 length: 14
clone size: NA
V gene: TRBV19
D gene: NA
CDR3 DNA: TGTGCCAGTAGTACTTTAGCGGACACCGGGGAGCTGTTTTTT
CDR3 protein: CASSTLADTGELFF

J gene: TRBJ2-7
CDR3 length: 14
clone size: few
V gene: TRBV5-1
D gene: TRBD1
CDR3 DNA: TGCGCCAGCAGCTTAATGGGACAGCAACAAGAGCAGTACTTC
CDR3 protein: CASSLMGQQQEQYF

J gene: TRBJ1-5
CDR3 length: 16
clone size: NA
V gene: TRBV4-1
D gene: TRBD1
CDR3 DNA: TGCGCCAGCAGCACAGGGACAGGGGGATCTGATCAGCCCCAGCATTTT
CDR3 protein: CASSTGTGGSDQPQHF

J gene: TRBJ2-7
CDR3 length: 14
clone size: once
V gene: TRBV5-1
D gene: TRBD2
CDR3 DNA: TGCGCCAGCAGCTTGGCAGGGAGGGGATACGAGCAGTACTTC
CDR3 protein: CASSLAGRGYEQYF

J gene: TRBJ1-5
CDR3 length: 13
clone size: NA
V gene: TRBV7-9
D gene: TRBD1
CDR3 DNA: TGTGCCAGCAGTCCGCAGGGGGATCAGCCCCAGCATTTT
CDR3 protein: CASSPQGDQPQHF

J gene: TRBJ1-1
CDR3 length: 13
clone size: NA
V gene: TRBV5-4
D gene: NA
CDR3 DNA: TGTGCCAGCAGCTCGAACAGGGCCGTTGAAGCTTTCTTT
CDR3 protein: CASSSNRAVEAFF

J gene: TRBJ2-5
CDR3 length: 11
clone size: NA
V gene: TRBV2
D gene: TRBD2
CDR3 DNA: TGTGCCAGCGGACTAGAAGGGACCCAGTACTTC
CDR3 protein: CASGLEGTQYF

J gene: TRBJ1-1
CDR3 length: 13
clone size: NA
V gene: TRBV5-6
D gene: NA
CDR3 DNA: TGTGCCAGCAGCGGGGGCCCCCCTGGGAAAGCTTTCTTT
CDR3 protein: CASSGGPPGKAFF

J gene: TRBJ2-3
CDR3 length: 13
clone size: NA
V gene: TRBV5-4
D gene: TRBD2
CDR3 DNA: TGTGCCTGGGGACTAGCGGGGATAGATACGCAGTATTTT
CDR3 protein: CAWGLAGIDTQYF

J gene: TRBJ1-2
CDR3 length: 16
clone size: NA
V gene: TRBV14
D gene: TRBD1
CDR3 DNA: TGTGCCAGCAGCCCAAGATCGGGGACAGGGCTGGGCGGCTACACCTTC
CDR3 protein: CASSPRSGTGLGGYTF

J gene: TRBJ1-5
CDR3 length: 15
clone size: few
V gene: TRBV6-1
D gene: TRBD1
CDR3 DNA: TGTGCCAGTCGGGACAGGGCTTATGGCAATCAGCCCCAGCATTTT
CDR3 protein: CASRDRAYGNQPQHF

J gene: TRBJ1-2
CDR3 length: 16
clone size: NA
V gene: TRBV7-2
D gene: NA
CDR3 DNA: TGTGCCAGCAGTCCCCATGGGGGGACCTTCGTTGATGGCTACACCTTC
CDR3 protein: CASSPHGGTFVDGYTF

J gene: TRBJ1-1
CDR3 length: 14
clone size: NA
V gene: TRBV5-4
D gene: TRBD1
CDR3 DNA: TGTGCCAGCAGCGTGACAGGGGGCATGGAAGAAGCTTTCTTT
CDR3 protein: CASSVTGGMEEAFF

J gene: TRBJ1-4
CDR3 length: 14
clone size: NA
V gene: TRBV30
D gene: TRBD1
CDR3 DNA: TGTGCCTGTGACAGGGCCGGGATGGGTGAAAAACTGTTTTTT
CDR3 protein: CACDRAGMGEKLFF

J gene: TRBJ1-2
CDR3 length: 11
clone size: NA
V gene: TRBV2
D gene: NA
CDR3 DNA: TGTGCCAAAAGACAGGACTATGGCTACACCTTC
CDR3 protein: CAKRQDYGYTF

J gene: TRBJ2-7
CDR3 length: 14
clone size: NA
V gene: TRBV18
D gene: NA
CDR3 DNA: TGTGCCAGCTCACCACGGGAGTTTTCCTACGAGCAGTACTTC
CDR3 protein: CASSPREFSYEQYF

J gene: TRBJ2-1
CDR3 length: 14
clone size: NA
V gene: TRBV4-1
D gene: TRBD2
CDR3 DNA: TGCGCCAGCAGCCACCCTAGCGGGGGGAATGAGCAGTTCTTC
CDR3 protein: CASSHPSGGNEQFF

J gene: TRBJ1-1
CDR3 length: 15
clone size: NA
V gene: TRBV7-9
D gene: TRBD1
CDR3 DNA: TGTGCCAGCAGCGTAAGGGGGCTAGCGAACACTGAAGCTTTCTTT
CDR3 protein: CASSVRGLANTEAFF

J gene: TRBJ2-3
CDR3 length: 15
clone size: NA
V gene: TRBV4-1
D gene: TRBD1
CDR3 DNA: TGCGCCAGCAGCCAATGGACAGGGAGCACAGATACGCAGTATTTT
CDR3 protein: CASSQWTGSTDTQYF

J gene: TRBJ1-3
CDR3 length: 15
clone size: NA
V gene: TRBV11-2
D gene: TRBD1
CDR3 DNA: TGTGCCAGCAGCTTAGCTTCAGGGGGTGGAAACACCATATATTTT
CDR3 protein: CASSLASGGGNTIYF

J gene: TRBJ1-4
CDR3 length: 14
clone size: once
V gene: TRBV6-5
D gene: NA
CDR3 DNA: TGTGCCAGCAGTTACTCGCCAGCTAATGAAAAACTGTTTTTT
CDR3 protein: CASSYSPANEKLFF

J gene: TRBJ2-3
CDR3 length: 14
clone size: NA
V gene: TRBV5-4
D gene: NA
CDR3 DNA: TGTGCCAGCAGCTGGGGAGATCCCACAGATACGCAGTATTTT
CDR3 protein: CASSWGDPTDTQYF

J gene: TRBJ2-1
CDR3 length: 10
clone size: NA
V gene: TRBV29-1
D gene: NA
CDR3 DNA: TGCAGCGTTGTAAGCCATGAGCAGTTCTTC
CDR3 protein: CSVVSHEQFF

J gene: TRBJ2-2
CDR3 length: 16
clone size: NA
V gene: TRBV6-5
D gene: NA
CDR3 DNA: TGTGCCAGCAGCTACGGCCCCAGGGCGAACACCGGGGAGCTGTTTTTT
CDR3 protein: CASSYGPRANTGELFF